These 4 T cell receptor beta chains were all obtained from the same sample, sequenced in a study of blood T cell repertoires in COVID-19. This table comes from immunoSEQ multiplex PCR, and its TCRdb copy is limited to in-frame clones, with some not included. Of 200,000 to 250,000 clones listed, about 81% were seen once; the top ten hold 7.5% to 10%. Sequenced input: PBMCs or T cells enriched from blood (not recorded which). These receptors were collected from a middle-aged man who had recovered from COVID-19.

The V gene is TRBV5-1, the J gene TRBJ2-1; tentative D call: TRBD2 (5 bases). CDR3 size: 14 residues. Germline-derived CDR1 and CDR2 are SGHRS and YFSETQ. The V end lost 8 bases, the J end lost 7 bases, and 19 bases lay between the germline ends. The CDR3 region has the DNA TGCGCCAGTTCCCGAGAGGGTACCAGAAATGAGCAGTTCTTC. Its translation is CASSREGTRNEQFF.

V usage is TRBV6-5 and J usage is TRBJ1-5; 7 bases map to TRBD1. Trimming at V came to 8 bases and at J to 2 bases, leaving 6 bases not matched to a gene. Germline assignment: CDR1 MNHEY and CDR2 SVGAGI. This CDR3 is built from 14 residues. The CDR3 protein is CASRYRGRNQPQHF. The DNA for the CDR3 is TGTGCCAGCCGCTACAGGGGCCGCAATCAGCCCCAGCATTTT.

CDR3 region: CASSSQGATNTEAFF. The CDR3 coding sequence is TGTGCCAGCAGCTCCCAGGGGGCCACCAACACTGAAGCTTTCTTT. This sequence joins TRBV9 and TRBJ1-1; 8 bases align to TRBD1. CDR1 is SGDLS and CDR2 is YYNGEE in the germline V gene. J gave up 2 bases and V 4 bases, and 7 bases lay outside the gene matches. The CDR3 has 15 amino acids.

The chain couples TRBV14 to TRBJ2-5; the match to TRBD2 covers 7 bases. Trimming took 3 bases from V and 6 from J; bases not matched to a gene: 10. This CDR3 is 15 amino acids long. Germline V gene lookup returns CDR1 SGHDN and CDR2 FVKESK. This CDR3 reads CASSHRGRDWKTQYF. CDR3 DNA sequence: TGTGCCAGCAGCCATCGAGGGAGGGATTGGAAGACCCAGTACTTC.